This T cell receptor beta chain was profiled in a study of T cell repertoires in cytomegalovirus infection. Study summary: Public signatures in TCR beta pointed to CMV infection and matching HLA type.

This CDR3 has 19 amino acids. Germline trimming cut 1 base from V and 4 bases from J; bases unmatched to any gene: 11. Germline loops: CDR1 LNHNV, CDR2 YYDKDF (reference sequence). MiXCR, applied by TCRdb to the reads, yields one record per CDR3 protein. The sample carries hundreds of thousands of distinct CDR3 sequences, roughly a sixth recorded once. Study-level results: HLA-C-restricted TCR beta clonotypes specific for CMV led the ex vivo response. Carriers of CMV and the relevant HLA type were discriminated by public TCR beta frequency.

A few counts support this clonotype. Its target is not known. Specimen: PBMCs. The chain employs TRBV15 and TRBJ2-3, with 13 bases fitting TRBD2. The receptor comes from a human donor in good health (CMV status not recorded). Some clones in this sample may be carry-over from other donors' samples. The CDR3, as DNA: TGTGCCACCAGCAGAGCCTCACCGGGACTAGCGGGGAGGCCAGATACGCAGTATTTT. Its translation: CATSRASPGLAGRPDTQYF.